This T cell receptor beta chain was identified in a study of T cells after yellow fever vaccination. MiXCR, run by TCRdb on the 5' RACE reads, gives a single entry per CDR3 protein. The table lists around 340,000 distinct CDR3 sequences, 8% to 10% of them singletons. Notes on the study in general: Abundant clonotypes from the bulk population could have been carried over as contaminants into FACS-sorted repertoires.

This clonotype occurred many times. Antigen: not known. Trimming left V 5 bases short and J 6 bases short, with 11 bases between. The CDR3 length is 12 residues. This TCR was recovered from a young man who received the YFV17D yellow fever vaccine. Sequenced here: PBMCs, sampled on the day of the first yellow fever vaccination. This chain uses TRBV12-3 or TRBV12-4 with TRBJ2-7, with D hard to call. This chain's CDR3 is CASSTNSGEQYF. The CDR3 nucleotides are TGTGCCAGCAGTACAAACAGTGGCGAGCAGTACTTC.